The sample holds one count of the clone carrying this TCR beta chain. Antigen specificity is unknown. This sample's treatment: around 19 received Ad26.COV2.S at low or high dose, single or two shots; several received placebo; per-sample allocation not given. Each sample was drawn 63 days after the first injection (of vaccine or placebo). The administered vaccine (an Ad26 vector) expressed Wuhan-strain SARS-CoV-2 spike. The CDR3 sequence is 14 residues long. Germline V gene data show CDR1 as LNHDA and CDR2 as SQIVND (reference sequence). V was clipped by 1 base and J by 5 bases; unmatched bases: 5. The data were taken from a study of Ad26.COV2.S vaccination and SARS-CoV-2 variants. Study observations and caveats: The placebo group had lower spike-specific TCR breadth than the vaccine recipients did. Reportedly, spike-specific CD8+ and CD4+ T cell responses achieved substantial breadth once vaccination had taken place.

Sequenced by immunoSEQ multiplex PCR; TCRdb stores in-frame clones only, minus some. The sample lists roughly 300,000 clones, around nine tenths occurring once. This material consisted of peripheral blood, taken in a trial of Ad26.COV2.S vaccine versus placebo. The chain has TRBV19 and TRBJ2-7; 7 positions match TRBD1. The source of this sequence is a person aged 18-65 years who received the Ad26.COV2.S COVID-19 vaccine or a placebo. The CDR3 loop reads CASSIGQGIHEQYF. The CDR3 region has the DNA TGTGCCAGTAGTATAGGACAGGGTATCCACGAGCAGTACTTC.